This T cell receptor beta chain stems from a study of radiation and T cells in renal cell carcinoma. The treatment denotes: 15 Gy SBRT to primary tumor, nephrectomy 4 weeks later. The patient's renal cell carcinoma had clear cell pathology. For this clone: The antigen is unknown.

Assay used: immunoSEQ multiplex PCR; TCRdb lists only in-frame clones, some missing. Here the sample spans some 4,000 clones, less than 65% being singletons. Study-wide findings and caveats: Irradiated tumors held more dominant CDR3 motifs than control tumors.

This clonotype was sampled from a woman aged 55-69 years with renal cell carcinoma. Sequenced material: tumor tissue, taken from a patient whose treatment included radiotherapy and nephrectomy.

CDR3: CASSQEQGTPNYGYTF. CDR3 nucleotide sequence: TGCGCCAGCAGCCAAGAGCAGGGGACCCCTAACTATGGCTACACCTTC. V is TRBV4-1 and J is TRBJ1-2, with D possibly matching TRBD1 (6 bases). V was pared by 0 bases and J by 0 bases, with 11 bases between. This CDR3 spans 16 amino acids. CDR1 and CDR2 (germline): MGHRA, YSYEKL.